This TCR beta chain came from a study of OX40 agonist ivuxolimab in advanced cancers. The V and J ends lost 4 bases and 4 bases respectively, with 17 bases between them. The CDR3 contains 15 residues. In germline, CDR1 is SGHKS, CDR2 YYEKEE (reference sequence). Repertoires were generated with immunoSEQ multiplex PCR, while TCRdb's copy carries only in-frame clones and drops some. The sample includes tens of thousands of clones, over 75% of them seen just once. This TCR was recovered from an adult with an advanced solid tumor such as melanoma, head and neck, liver or kidney cancer. The sequences come from CD4+ or CD8+ T cells sorted from blood, collected in a trial of the OX40 agonist ivuxolimab. This chain uses TRBV5-5 with TRBJ2-5; D possibly corresponds to TRBD2 (5 bases). CDR3 sequence: CASSITEDSRETQYF. CDR3 in DNA: TGTGCCAGCAGCATAACAGAGGACTCCCGAGAGACCCAGTACTTC. Based on the CDR3 plus reference TRBV5-5 and TRBJ2-5, the full variable domain is DAGVTQSPTHLIKTRGQQVTLRCSPISGHKSVSWYQQVLGQGPQFIFQYYEKEERGRGNFPDRFSARQFPNYSSELNVNALLLGDSALYLCASSITEDSRETQYFGPGTRLLVL.